Shown below are 28 T cell receptor beta chains from a single sample sequenced in a study of regulatory T cells in long-lasting Graves disease. This sample's time point: newly diagnosed GD, antithyroid drugs for less than 3 months. Construction of the TCR library relied on RNA isolated from PBMCs. Arm-PCR of CDR3 regions and iRepertoire HTBI primers were the basis on which TCR beta libraries were built. From the multiplex PCR reads, TCRdb called clonotypes with MiXCR, one entry per CDR3 protein. The sample contains a few hundred thousand distinct CDR3 sequences, 12% of which appear only once. Separately, the same data were catalogued under a study of T cells in Graves' hyperthyroidism and ophthalmopathy.

The specimen was peripheral blood mononuclear cells (PBMCs), collected at new diagnosis, from a patient treated with antithyroid drugs. These receptors all stem from a woman aged 18-35 years with Graves disease.

This clonotype was recorded many times. The chain combines TRBV19 with TRBJ2-2, with D possibly being TRBD1 or TRBD2 (5 bases each). The V end was cut by 8 bases, the J end by 0 bases, with 7 bases between. The germline V gene encodes CDR1 LNHDA and CDR2 SQIVND (reference sequence). The CDR3 covers 13 residues. The CDR3 spells CASRGPNTGELFF. CDR3 bases: TGTGCCAGTCGGGGACCGAACACCGGGGAGCTGTTTTTT.

This clonotype was counted many times. The chain joins TRBV4-2 to TRBJ1-5; no definite D call. The CDR3 length is 16 residues. CDR1 and CDR2 (germline): LGHNA, YNFKEQ. Trimming took 0 bases from V and 3 from J, leaving 12 bases between them. The CDR3 DNA is TGTGCCAGCAGCCAAGACCAGCGTCGTCCCAATCAGCCCCAGCATTTT. Protein product: CASSQDQRRPNQPQHF.

The chain joins TRBV6-5 to TRBJ2-7; D remains unclear. CDR3 length: 16 amino acids. Germline V gene lookup returns CDR1 MNHEY and CDR2 SVGAGI. Trimming stripped 2 bases from V and 0 bases from J, with 14 bases between. The CDR3 DNA is TGTGCCAGCAGTTACCCCCTGGATGATCTCTCCTACGAGCAGTACTTC. Translating gives CASSYPLDDLSYEQYF.

Of note for this clonotype: A much larger clone differs by one base, so this may be a read error. This CDR3 is missing its conserved last phenylalanine or tryptophan, likely due to a read error. This rearrangement joins TRBV10-1 to TRBJ2-7; 9 nucleotides agree with TRBD2. Per germline, CDR1 WNHNN and CDR2 SYGVQD (reference sequence). The CDR3 contains 13 residues. J lost 3 bases, V lost 5 bases, and 2 bases had no gene match. The CDR3 DNA sequence: TGCGCCAGCAGTAAAGCGGGGGGCTACGAGCAGTACCTC. This codes for CASSKAGGYEQYL.

This clonotype was seen repeatedly, ten times or more. The V call is TRBV6-2 or TRBV6-3, the J call TRBJ2-1, with D perhaps TRBD2 (5 bases). This CDR3 comprises 13 residues. Germline CDR1 and CDR2: MNHEY and SVGEGT. V gave up 7 bases and J gave up 7 bases, with 14 bases separating them. CDR3 bases: TGTGCCAGCACCAACGGGGTGGGAAATGAGCAGTTCTTC. It translates to CASTNGVGNEQFF.

This clonotype was seen ten or more times. The V call is TRBV15, the J call TRBJ1-2; D remains unclear. The CDR3 runs 14 residues. V was clipped by 0 bases and J by 2 bases, with 7 bases between them. CDR1 and CDR2 from the germline V gene are LNHNV and YYDKDF (reference sequence). The CDR3 nucleotides are TGTGCCACCAGCAGAGATCCTGAGAACTATGGCTACACCTTC. This translates into CATSRDPENYGYTF.

A remark on this clonotype: It may be a read error: a sequence one base away is much more abundant. This chain joins TRBV6-1 and TRBJ1-2, with 9 positions matching TRBD1. The germline V gene encodes CDR1 MNHNS and CDR2 SASEGT. The CDR3 is 15 amino acids. CDR3 nucleotides: TGTGCCAGCAGACACTTGGACAGGGGACCTTATGGCTGCACCTTC. Protein sequence: CASRHLDRGPYGCTF.

This clonotype was observed at least ten times. The chain couples TRBV6-2 or TRBV6-3 to TRBJ2-5; D is perhaps TRBD2 (7 bases). V gave up 6 bases and J gave up 2 bases, with 10 bases separating them. Germline-derived CDR1 and CDR2 are MNHEY and SVGEGT. This CDR3 contains 13 residues. CDR3 DNA: TGTGCCAGCAGAGGGGGGGGTCAAGAGACCCAGTACTTC. It is translated as CASRGGGQETQYF.

The chain couples TRBV7-3 to TRBJ2-2; D gene ambiguous. The germline gives CDR1 SGHTA, CDR2 FQGTGA. Trimming left V 1 base short and J 3 bases short, with 6 bases between. The CDR3 spans 14 residues. DNA for the CDR3: TGTGCCAGCAGCTTAAGACATCACACCGGGGAGCTGTTTTTT. This codes for CASSLRHHTGELFF.

In this sample, this clonotype turned up many times. J is TRBJ1-2 and V is TRBV5-5, with D uncertain. CDR1 SGHKS and CDR2 YYEKEE come from the germline V gene (reference sequence). CDR3 length: 12 amino acids. V lost 4 bases and J 1 base, leaving 5 bases between the germline ends. In DNA, the CDR3 is TGTGCCAGCAGCCTGGATAACTATGGCTACACCTTC. It codes for CASSLDNYGYTF.

There are many counts of this clonotype. The CDR3 sequence is CASRPSSGNTIYF. The CDR3 DNA is TGTGCCAGCAGGCCCTCCTCTGGAAACACCATATATTTT. The chain has TRBV2 and TRBJ1-3; no clear D. V lost 6 bases, J lost 0 bases, and 6 bases lay in between. Germline CDR1 and CDR2: SNHLY and FYNNEI. The length of the CDR3 is 13 residues.

In its sample, this clonotype was seen many times. The CDR3 coding sequence is TGTGCCATCAGTGAGTCCGGGTCTAGGGATGGCTACACCTTC. Translating it yields CAISESGSRDGYTF. The J gene is TRBJ1-2, the V gene TRBV10-3, with no clear D. Germline V gives CDR1 ENHRY, CDR2 SYGVKD. The CDR3 extends over 14 amino acids. V was trimmed by 0 bases and J by 6 bases, leaving 11 bases between them.

On this clonotype itself: The final CDR3 position lacks the conserved phenylalanine or tryptophan, pointing to a likely read error. The chain employs TRBV20-1 and TRBJ1-1; D is unclear. V lost 5 bases and J 6 bases, leaving 13 bases between the germline ends. Germline V gene data show CDR1 as DFQATT and CDR2 as SNEGSKA (reference sequence). There are 12 residues in the CDR3. The CDR3 coding sequence is TGCAGTGCTCTAGGGTTGTACGCTGAAGCTTTCTCT. Protein product: CSALGLYAEAFS.

The genes are TRBV9 and TRBJ1-6, with D possibly being TRBD1 (5 bases). Trimming stripped 7 bases from V and 9 bases from J, with 14 bases between. The germline CDR1 and CDR2 sequences are SGDLS and YYNGEE. This CDR3 contains 13 residues. This CDR3 reads CASDGGVGSPLHF. CDR3 nucleotide sequence: TGTGCCAGCGACGGGGGGGTCGGTTCACCCCTCCACTTT.

V usage is TRBV24-1 and J usage is TRBJ1-4; TRBD1 is a possible D gene (5 bases). Trimming removed 5 bases at V and 5 bases at J, with 14 bases between. Germline V CDR1 and CDR2: KGHDR, SFDVKD. CDR3 length: 15 amino acids. The chain's CDR3 is CATSGGLGPNEKLFF. The CDR3 nucleotides are TGTGCCACCAGTGGGGGCTTGGGGCCGAATGAAAAACTGTTTTTT.

This clonotype was recorded at least ten times. The chain's CDR3 is CASSEWVGRQETQYF. The CDR3 nucleotides read TGTGCCAGCAGTGAATGGGTAGGGCGCCAAGAGACCCAGTACTTC. This chain connects TRBV6-1 to TRBJ2-5; D gene ambiguous. The V gene's germline CDR1 is MNHNS and CDR2 SASEGT. This CDR3 has 15 residues. V was pared by 2 bases and J by 1 base, with 11 bases between.

The V gene is TRBV11-2, the J gene TRBJ1-6; a possible D gene is TRBD1 (5 bases). V was clipped by 2 bases and J by 8 bases, with 13 bases between them. Germline-derived CDR1 and CDR2 are SGHAT and FQNNGV. This CDR3 is built from 15 residues. The CDR3 spells CASSLSGQGYSPLHF. In nucleotides, the CDR3 is TGTGCCAGCAGCTTAAGTGGGCAGGGATATTCACCCCTCCACTTT.

The V call is TRBV5-5, the J call TRBJ1-5; D perhaps matches TRBD1 (5 bases). This CDR3 has 16 amino acids. Germline-derived CDR1 and CDR2 are SGHKS and YYEKEE (reference sequence). Trimming left V 2 bases short and J 9 bases short, with 21 bases between. The CDR3 loop reads CASSLTTGTQRGPQHF. The CDR3 DNA reads TGTGCCAGCAGCTTAACCACCGGGACCCAGAGGGGGCCCCAGCATTTT.

This clonotype appeared many times. This chain connects TRBV20-1 to TRBJ2-1; TRBD1 or TRBD2 may be the D gene (5 bases each). Trimming took 2 bases from V and 5 from J, leaving 7 bases between them. The CDR3 is 12 residues long. In germline, CDR1 is DFQATT, CDR2 SNEGSKA (reference sequence). This CDR3 is CSARRDHNEQFF. The CDR3 DNA sequence: TGCAGTGCTAGAAGGGACCACAATGAGCAGTTCTTC.

This clonotype was detected only a few times. The chain employs TRBV6-2 or TRBV6-3 and TRBJ1-5; unclear D gene. CDR1 and CDR2 (germline): MNHEY, SVGEGT. The CDR3 contains 15 residues. The ends were cut back, 8 bases at V and 3 bases at J, with 17 bases in the middle. CDR3 sequence reads: CASRSLVGPNQPQHF. The CDR3 nucleotides read TGTGCCAGCCGCTCTCTGGTGGGTCCCAATCAGCCCCAGCATTTT.

This clonotype was seen many times. V is TRBV12-3 or TRBV12-4 and J is TRBJ2-1; D not resolved. The CDR3 has 14 amino acids. Trimming took 3 bases from V and 8 from J, leaving 14 bases between them. DNA of the CDR3: TGTGCCAGCAGTTTCGCAGGCCGGCAAGATGAGCAGTTCTTC. As protein: CASSFAGRQDEQFF.

This clonotype has a count of ten or more. The rearrangement links TRBV2 to TRBJ2-1; 7 positions match TRBD2. Per the germline V gene, CDR1 is SNHLY and CDR2 is FYNNEI. The V gene end was trimmed by 7 bases and the J gene end by 3 bases; junction bases not matched to a gene: 9. This CDR3 is 15 amino acids long. In nucleotides, the CDR3 is TGTGCCAGCACCCGGCTAAGCGGGATCTACAATGAGCAGTTCTTC. Translating gives CASTRLSGIYNEQFF.

This clonotype was found many times. The rearrangement links TRBV7-2 to TRBJ2-3, with TRBD2 matching 8 bases. Germline V gene sequence: CDR1 SGHTA, CDR2 FQGNSA. Unmatched junction bases numbered 17, after V lost 0 bases and J lost 6 bases. The CDR3 is 19 residues long. The CDR3 region is CASSLALTGPGGVRDTQYF. The CDR3 coding sequence is TGTGCCAGCAGCTTAGCTTTAACAGGTCCGGGGGGGGTTAGGGATACGCAGTATTTT.

The rearrangement links TRBV20-1 to TRBJ1-5; the match to TRBD1 covers 12 bases. The germline V gene encodes CDR1 DFQATT and CDR2 SNEGSKA (reference sequence). The V segment lost 1 base and the J segment 7 bases; nucleotides outside the gene matches: 5. The CDR3 has 15 amino acids. The CDR3 spells CSARVGQGARQPQHF. CDR3 coding DNA: TGCAGTGCTAGAGTGGGACAGGGGGCGCGGCAGCCCCAGCATTTT.

This clonotype showed up just a few times. V usage is TRBV12-3 or TRBV12-4 and J usage is TRBJ2-3, with 9 bases matching TRBD2. CDR3 length equals 14 residues. Unmatched junction bases numbered 4, after V lost 6 bases and J lost 3 bases. The CDR3 spells CASRQRGATDTQYF. CDR3 in DNA: TGTGCCAGCAGACAGCGGGGGGCTACAGATACGCAGTATTTT.

The table lists this clonotype with a few counts. V gene TRBV20-1 combines with J gene TRBJ1-6, with D maybe TRBD1 (6 bases). The CDR3 loop spans 16 amino acids. V dropped 1 base and J dropped 6 bases, with 16 bases sitting between them. Germline loops: CDR1 DFQATT, CDR2 SNEGSKA (reference sequence). The CDR3 protein is CSARAPWDISNSPLHF. The CDR3 coding sequence is TGCAGTGCTAGAGCCCCCTGGGACATAAGTAATTCACCCCTCCACTTT.

The rearrangement joins TRBV10-3 to TRBJ2-7; the D is unclear. Trimming pared 2 bases from V and 3 bases from J, leaving 5 bases between. Germline loops: CDR1 ENHRY, CDR2 SYGVKD. The CDR3 extends over 12 amino acids. The CDR3 sequence: CAISEKGYEQYV. In DNA, the CDR3 is TGTGCCATCAGTGAGAAGGGCTACGAGCAGTACGTC.

The rearrangement joins TRBV14 to TRBJ2-1; D is ambiguous. There are 13 residues in the CDR3. Germline-derived CDR1 and CDR2 are SGHDN and FVKESK. Trimming removed 6 bases at V and 7 bases at J, with 13 bases between. CDR3: CASRLKTINEQFF. The CDR3 coding sequence is TGTGCCAGCAGGCTAAAGACAATTAATGAGCAGTTCTTC.